Listed here are 26 T cell receptor beta chains from one sample, sequenced in a study of OX40 agonist ivuxolimab in advanced cancers. Method: immunoSEQ multiplex PCR; TCRdb's copy keeps in-frame clones and lacks some. The sample has 60,000 to 100,000 clones, around 92% seen once. The sequenced sample was CD4+ or CD8+ T cells sorted from blood, obtained in a trial of the OX40 agonist ivuxolimab. These receptors came from an adult with an advanced solid tumor such as melanoma, head and neck, liver or kidney cancer.

In this sample, this clone turned up once. The same CDR3 is also encoded by other DNA sequences in this sample. The chain combines TRBV27 with TRBJ2-7; no reliable D call. The CDR3 is 13 amino acids. Trimming shortened V by 2 bases and J by 2 bases, and 7 bases separated the two germline ends. CDR1 is MNHEY and CDR2 is SMNVEV in the germline V gene (reference sequence). The CDR3 spells CASSLGTAYEQYF. Written as DNA, the CDR3 is TGTGCCAGCAGTTTAGGCACAGCCTACGAGCAGTACTTC.

This chain links TRBV2 with TRBJ1-1, with a tentative D call TRBD1 (5 bases). Germline CDR1 and CDR2: SNHLY and FYNNEI. V lost 7 bases and J lost 3, with 9 bases in between. This CDR3 is built from 12 residues. CDR3 DNA sequence: TGTGCCAGCATCGCACAGGACACTGAAGCTTTCTTT. Amino acid sequence: CASIAQDTEAFF.

This chain connects TRBV13 to TRBJ2-1; 9 positions match TRBD2. With V trimmed by 2 bases and J by 10 bases, 9 bases remained unmatched. Germline CDR1 and CDR2: PRHDT and FYEKMQ (reference sequence). This CDR3 contains 15 residues. In DNA, the CDR3 is TGTGCCAGCAGCTTAATCGGCGGGGGGGCGCAGGAGCAGTTCTTC. It yields the protein CASSLIGGGAQEQFF.

The chain has TRBV28 and TRBJ2-3; D unresolved. Trimming stripped 8 bases from V and 0 bases from J, with 15 bases between. CDR3 length: 15 amino acids. Germline assignment: CDR1 MDHEN and CDR2 SYDVKM. Here the CDR3 reads CASYPHLNSTDTQYF. The CDR3 DNA follows: TGTGCCAGCTACCCCCATCTCAATAGCACAGATACGCAGTATTTT.

V gene TRBV30 combines with J gene TRBJ2-6; tentative D call: TRBD2 (5 bases). Germline V gives CDR1 GTSNPN, CDR2 SVGIG (reference sequence). The CDR3 totals 14 residues. Trimming removed 3 bases at V and 0 bases at J, with 6 bases between. Here the CDR3 DNA reads TGTGCCTGGAGCGAGGGCTCTGGGGCCAACGTCCTGACTTTC. Translation gives CAWSEGSGANVLTF.

The chain joins TRBV5-4 to TRBJ2-2; D might be TRBD1 or TRBD2, each matching 6 bases. Deletions cut 0 bases from V and 2 bases from J, with 14 bases between. CDR3 size: 17 residues. Germline CDR1 and CDR2: SGHNT and YYREEE (reference sequence). This CDR3 is CASSLDRAGFNTGELFF. The CDR3 coding sequence is TGTGCCAGCAGCTTGGACAGGGCGGGATTTAACACCGGGGAGCTGTTTTTT.

V and J are TRBV10-2 and TRBJ2-7; the D gene could be TRBD1 or TRBD2 (6 bases each). The V gene lost 6 bases and the J gene lost 2 bases, with 17 bases spanning the gap. Germline V gene data show CDR1 as WSHSY and CDR2 as SAAADI. The CDR3 length is 15 residues. DNA for the CDR3: TGCGCCAGCAGGGCGGGACAACGGGGCACCTACGAGCAGTACTTC. Translation: CASRAGQRGTYEQYF.

The chain is built from TRBV9 and TRBJ1-1, with D tentatively TRBD1 (5 bases). CDR3 length: 16 residues. V lost 1 base and J lost 1, with 14 bases in between. The germline V gene encodes CDR1 SGDLS and CDR2 YYNGEE. The CDR3 nucleotides read TGTGCCAGCAGCGTAAGTGGGGAAAGGGGGAACACTGAAGCTTTCTTT. This sequence encodes CASSVSGERGNTEAFF.

The gene calls are TRBV6-1 and TRBJ1-1; D uncertain. The V end lost 2 bases, the J end lost 4 bases, and 8 bases lay between the germline ends. This CDR3 has 13 residues. CDR1 and CDR2 from the germline V gene are MNHNS and SASEGT. CDR3 loop: CASSESQGTEAFF. As DNA, the CDR3 is TGTGCCAGCAGTGAATCTCAAGGCACTGAAGCTTTCTTT.

This clone has more than one count but fewer than ten. V gene TRBV11-2 combines with J gene TRBJ2-7; the D call may be TRBD1 or TRBD2 (5 bases each). Germline assignment: CDR1 SGHAT and CDR2 FQNNGV. The CDR3 sequence is 15 residues long. V dropped 2 bases and J dropped 2 bases, with 13 bases sitting between them. Here the CDR3 DNA reads TGTGCCAGCAGCTTAAGACCGGGACGGCCCTACGAGCAGTACTTC. Its protein is CASSLRPGRPYEQYF. Together with reference TRBV11-2 and TRBJ2-7, the CDR3 gives the full variable domain: EAGVAQSPRYKIIEKRQSVAFWCNPISGHATLYWYQQILGQGPKLLIQFQNNGVVDDSQLPKDRFSAERLKGVDSTLKIQPAKLEDSAVYLCASSLRPGRPYEQYFGPGTRLTVT.

The CDR3, as DNA: TGTGCCAGCAGCTCATCGGGAGCCTGGAATGAGCAGTTCTTC. The encoded protein is CASSSSGAWNEQFF. V gene TRBV9 combines with J gene TRBJ2-1; tentatively, D is TRBD2 (6 bases). V was cut by 4 bases and J by 7 bases, with 15 bases left in between. The CDR3 extends over 14 amino acids. Germline CDR1 is SGDLS and CDR2 is YYNGEE.

The chain is built from TRBV11-2 and TRBJ2-5; D possibly matches TRBD1 or TRBD2 (5 bases each). The CDR3 sequence is 15 residues long. Trimming left V 1 base short and J 2 bases short, with 11 bases between. The germline CDR1 and CDR2 sequences are SGHAT and FQNNGV. This chain's CDR3 is CASSLAGTAQETQYF. The CDR3 region has the DNA TGTGCCAGCAGCTTAGCGGGGACGGCTCAAGAGACCCAGTACTTC.

The CDR3 DNA reads TGCGCCAGTCGAGCTCCCGGGACAGGGGGTTCCTACAATGAGCAGTTCTTC. Translated, it gives CASRAPGTGGSYNEQFF. This chain uses TRBV5-1 with TRBJ2-1; TRBD1 aligns across 11 bases. The CDR3 spans 17 residues. The trim removed 8 bases at V and 1 base at J, leaving 11 bases unmatched. Germline CDR1 and CDR2: SGHRS and YFSETQ.

CDR3 in amino acids: CASSEVLGYQPQHF. The CDR3 DNA is TGTGCCAGCAGTGAAGTTTTGGGGTATCAGCCCCAGCATTTT. This chain joins TRBV6-1 and TRBJ1-5; D gene ambiguous. The germline V gene encodes CDR1 MNHNS and CDR2 SASEGT. The CDR3 loop spans 14 amino acids. Between the trimmed V and J ends, which lost 1 base and 5 bases, there was a span of 9 bases.

The rearrangement uses TRBV7-9 and TRBJ2-5; 7 nucleotides line up with TRBD1. Germline V gene data show CDR1 as SEHNR and CDR2 as FQNEAQ (reference sequence). CDR3 length: 15 amino acids. V lost 4 bases, J lost 5 bases, and 10 bases stayed unmatched. CDR3 sequence reads: CASSSRDRALETQYF. The CDR3 DNA sequence: TGTGCCAGCAGCTCCCGAGACAGGGCATTGGAGACCCAGTACTTC.

The chain is built from TRBV13 and TRBJ2-1, with no clear D. This CDR3 contains 13 residues. Germline loops: CDR1 PRHDT, CDR2 FYEKMQ (reference sequence). The V gene lost 5 bases and the J gene lost 8 bases, with 13 bases spanning the gap. CDR3 protein: CASSHGRGYEQFF. The CDR3 DNA reads TGTGCCAGCAGCCACGGACGAGGCTATGAGCAGTTCTTC.

V and J are TRBV10-3 and TRBJ2-5; unclear D gene. Germline lookup yields CDR1 ENHRY and CDR2 SYGVKD. Between the trimmed V and J ends, which lost 2 bases and 5 bases, there was a span of 15 bases. The CDR3 spans 15 residues. The CDR3: CAISEPVLGKETQYF. In DNA form, the CDR3 reads TGTGCCATCAGTGAGCCAGTCTTGGGGAAGGAGACCCAGTACTTC.

The chain recombines TRBV7-8 with TRBJ2-7; D is uncertain. Germline CDR1 is SGHVS and CDR2 is FQNEAQ. Trimming took 8 bases from V and 0 from J, leaving 11 bases between them. This CDR3 is 13 amino acids long. This CDR3 is CASLSRSSYEQYF. CDR3 coding DNA: TGTGCCAGCCTCTCCAGGAGCTCCTACGAGCAGTACTTC.

CDR3 sequence: CASSVDGGSDTQYF. For the CDR3, the DNA is TGTGCCAGCAGCGTAGACGGGGGATCAGATACGCAGTATTTT. J is TRBJ2-3 and V is TRBV9; D might be TRBD2 (6 bases). V was clipped by 0 bases and J by 4 bases, with 9 bases between them. This CDR3 spans 14 amino acids. Per germline, CDR1 SGDLS and CDR2 YYNGEE.

The DNA of the CDR3 is TGCAGCGTTGAAGGCGGCCCCAAGGGTGACATTCAGTACTTC. Translation: CSVEGGPKGDIQYF. The rearrangement uses TRBV29-1 and TRBJ2-4; D remains unclear. The V end was cut by 1 base, the J end by 8 bases, with 15 bases between. This CDR3 is 14 amino acids long. CDR1 is SQVTM, CDR2 ANQGSEA, per germline. Full variable domain (rest looked up from reference TRBV29-1 and TRBJ2-4): SAVISQKPSRDICQRGTSLTIQCQVDSQVTMMFWYRQQPGQSLTLIATANQGSEATYESGFVIDKFPISRPNLTFSTLTVSNMSPEDSSIYLCSVEGGPKGDIQYFGAGTRLSVL.

V gene TRBV9 combines with J gene TRBJ1-1; D is uncertain. Germline V gene lookup returns CDR1 SGDLS and CDR2 YYNGEE. The CDR3 spans 15 residues. Trimming shortened V by 0 bases and J by 4 bases, and 13 bases separated the two germline ends. CDR3 amino acids: CASSVGMGLGTEAFF. The DNA for the CDR3 is TGTGCCAGCAGCGTAGGAATGGGTCTGGGCACTGAAGCTTTCTTT.

This clone is medium-sized in the sample. The chain links TRBV20-1 to TRBJ1-1; D is ambiguous. Trimming removed 5 bases at V and 1 base at J, with 5 bases between. The CDR3 covers 11 residues. CDR1 and CDR2 (germline): DFQATT, SNEGSKA (reference sequence). As DNA, the CDR3 is TGCAGTGCTCAGTGGAACACTGAAGCTTTCTTT. Encoded protein: CSAQWNTEAFF.

The chain couples TRBV9 to TRBJ2-1, with TRBD2 identical over 10 bases. V dropped 5 bases and J dropped 10; count of bases not matched to a gene: 15. Germline CDR1 is SGDLS and CDR2 is YYNGEE. CDR3 length: 16 residues. CDR3 sequence: CASSGARLAGPREQFF. DNA for the CDR3: TGTGCCAGCAGTGGGGCCCGACTAGCGGGTCCCCGGGAGCAGTTCTTC.

The chain is built from TRBV6-5 and TRBJ2-7, with 8 bases fitting TRBD1. The germline V gene encodes CDR1 MNHEY and CDR2 SVGAGI. Losses at the gene ends were 5 bases for V and 5 bases for J; bases not matched to a gene: 8. The CDR3 is made up of 14 amino acids. In nucleotides, the CDR3 is TGTGCCAGCAGTAAAACCAGGGGGCTCGACGAGCAGTACTTC. Protein: CASSKTRGLDEQYF.

The chain uses TRBV6-6 and TRBJ2-3; no firm D call. Looked up from germline, CDR1 is MNHNY and CDR2 is SVGAGI (reference sequence). The CDR3 is 11 residues long. Trimming removed 2 bases at V and 6 bases at J, with 3 bases between. The DNA of the CDR3 is TGTGCCAGCAGTTACGGTGATACGCAGTATTTT. Its translation: CASSYGDTQYF.

This rearrangement joins TRBV7-9 to TRBJ2-7; D not resolved. CDR1 is SEHNR, CDR2 FQNEAQ, per germline (reference sequence). Trimming stripped 3 bases from V and 2 bases from J, with 11 bases between. The CDR3 has 14 residues. The CDR3 sequence: CASSFLGSTYEQYF. Written as DNA, the CDR3 is TGTGCCAGCAGCTTTCTGGGTTCGACCTACGAGCAGTACTTC. The variable domain in full, with the rest retrieved from reference TRBV7-9 and TRBJ2-7, is DTGVSQNPRHKITKRGQNVTFRCDPISEHNRLYWYRQTLGQGPEFLTYFQNEAQLEKSRLLSDRFSAERPKGSFSTLEIQRTEQGDSAMYLCASSFLGSTYEQYFGPGTRLTVT.